This TCR beta chain was sequenced during a study of blood T cell repertoires in COVID-19. Turning to the study itself: The cDNA or gDNA used as material had been derived from T cells, B-cell-depleted T cells, or PBMCs.

Between the trimmed V and J ends, which lost 5 bases and 3 bases, there was a span of 13 bases. There are 14 residues in the CDR3. Germline V lookup: CDR1 SGHTA, CDR2 FQGNSA. Sequencing used immunoSEQ multiplex PCR; TCRdb keeps in-frame clones, though not all of them. The sample includes about 66,000 clones, approximately 90% of them seen just once. V gene TRBV7-2 combines with J gene TRBJ1-1; D perhaps matches TRBD1 (5 bases). The sequence came from a human donor in a cohort sampled during active COVID-19. The source material was peripheral blood. The CDR3 region has the DNA TGTGCCAGCAGCGCGGGGGGGTTTTACACTGAAGCTTTCTTT. This translates into CASSAGGFYTEAFF.